Following are 22 T cell receptor beta chains from one sample sequenced in a study of early T cells in non-severe SARS-CoV-2 infection. TCRdb redid the calling of the 5' RACE reads with MiXCR, one entry per CDR3 protein. Found here are nearly 30,000 distinct CDR3 sequences, about 5.7% of them singletons; the top ten hold about 5.8%. The sample was whole blood. The receptors were gathered from an adult who was a healthcare worker with PCR-confirmed SARS-CoV-2 infection or an uninfected control (not recorded which).

At least ten counts were recorded for this clonotype. The chain has TRBV6-5 and TRBJ2-7; D is unclear. With 7 bases removed from V and 3 bases from J, the gap between germline ends came to 13 bases. Germline V lookup: CDR1 MNHEY, CDR2 SVGAGI. This CDR3 region has 13 residues. The CDR3 DNA reads TGTGCCAGCAAAAAGTCGGATCTCTACGAGCAGTACTTC. Encoded protein: CASKKSDLYEQYF.

This clonotype was detected ten times or more. V and J are TRBV29-1 and TRBJ2-2; D ambiguous. The CDR3 spans 13 residues. Trimming removed 6 bases at V and 4 bases at J, with 12 bases between. Looked up from germline, CDR1 is SQVTM and CDR2 is ANQGSEA. The CDR3 DNA reads TGCAGCGTGGGTCGACGGGTCACCGGGGAGCTGTTTTTT. It is translated as CSVGRRVTGELFF.

This clonotype was seen at least ten times. This chain connects TRBV29-1 to TRBJ1-4, with D possibly being TRBD1 (6 bases). Trimming left V 7 bases short and J 7 bases short, with 13 bases between. There are 12 residues in the CDR3. The V gene's germline CDR1 is SQVTM and CDR2 ANQGSEA. In DNA, the CDR3 is TGCAGCGCTTCTTACAGGGCTGAAAAACTGTTTTTT. Protein: CSASYRAEKLFF.

This chain links TRBV7-9 with TRBJ2-5; either TRBD1 or TRBD2 may fit D (5 bases each). CDR1 is SEHNR, CDR2 FQNEAQ, per germline (reference sequence). V lost 7 bases and J lost 1, with 13 bases in between. The CDR3 consists of 14 residues. The CDR3 DNA is TGTGCCAGCACCTACGGGACCGGCCAAGAGACCCAGTACTTC. Translating gives CASTYGTGQETQYF.

This clonotype was counted ten times or more. The J gene is TRBJ1-6, the V gene TRBV7-2, with D maybe TRBD1 (6 bases). This CDR3 is 15 amino acids long. V dropped 5 bases and J dropped 10 bases, with 18 bases sitting between them. In germline, CDR1 is SGHTA, CDR2 FQGNSA. The CDR3 loop is CASSRVDRSSSPLHF. In DNA, the CDR3 is TGTGCCAGCAGCCGAGTCGACAGGTCGTCGTCACCCCTCCACTTT.

In this sample, this clonotype turned up a few times. J is TRBJ2-7 and V is TRBV6-6; 8 nucleotides match TRBD1. Germline values: CDR1 MNHNY, CDR2 SVGAGI (reference sequence). This CDR3 is built from 15 residues. V lost 5 bases, J lost 6 bases, and 12 bases stayed unmatched. This CDR3 is CASSDIPGQEPEQYF. CDR3 in DNA: TGTGCCAGCAGTGACATACCGGGACAGGAGCCCGAGCAGTACTTC.

This clonotype was counted ten times or more. This chain connects TRBV4-3 to TRBJ2-5; D is possibly TRBD1 (6 bases). V was clipped by 0 bases and J by 1 base, with 9 bases between them. CDR1 LGHNA and CDR2 YSLEER come from the germline V gene. CDR3 size: 15 residues. Here the CDR3 reads CASSQDPRGQETQYF. DNA of the CDR3: TGCGCCAGCAGCCAAGACCCCAGGGGCCAAGAGACCCAGTACTTC.

Remarks on this clonotype: The junction shows a germline mismatch at one end, possibly a read error. This chain joins TRBV7-2 and TRBJ1-4, with no clear D. The CDR3 length is 11 residues. The germline V gene encodes CDR1 SGHTA and CDR2 FQGNSA. The CDR3 region is CACSLMKKLFF. The CDR3 DNA reads as TGTGCCTGCAGCTTAATGAAAAAACTGTTTTTT.

This clonotype showed up many times. CDR3 loop: CASSQAGGAGGQPQHF. The CDR3 bases are TGTGCCAGCAGCCAAGCTGGGGGGGCAGGAGGACAGCCCCAGCATTTT. The chain uses TRBV7-9 and TRBJ1-5; possibly TRBD1 for D (6 bases). The germline V and J ends were trimmed by 5 bases and 7 bases, with 21 bases remaining between them. Germline V CDR1 and CDR2: SEHNR, FQNEAQ (reference sequence). The CDR3 has 16 amino acids.

This clonotype was detected many times. This chain links TRBV11-1 with TRBJ2-5; no definite D call. Germline V gene data show CDR1 as SGHAT and CDR2 as FQDESV (reference sequence). This CDR3 is built from 14 residues. The germline V and J ends were trimmed by 1 base and 1 base, with 7 bases remaining between them. CDR3 loop: CASSLGGSQETQYF. For the CDR3, the DNA is TGTGCCAGCAGCTTAGGTGGCAGCCAAGAGACCCAGTACTTC.

This clonotype has a single count. The chain couples TRBV29-1 to TRBJ2-1; no clear D. Trimming cost V 6 bases and J 8 bases, with 14 bases left between them. Looked up from germline, CDR1 is SQVTM and CDR2 is ANQGSEA. The CDR3 is 12 amino acids. The CDR3 DNA sequence: TGCAGCGTAGCTCCTGGTGTTCATGAGCAGTTCTTC. Its translation: CSVAPGVHEQFF.

This clonotype was seen many times. The chain couples TRBV2 to TRBJ1-4, with TRBD1 identical over 9 bases. Germline CDR1 and CDR2: SNHLY and FYNNEI. The CDR3 consists of 14 residues. J was trimmed by 8 bases and V by 8 bases; bases with no gene match: 9. This CDR3 is CASQTTGGFEKLFF. CDR3 sequence (DNA): TGTGCCAGCCAGACAACAGGGGGCTTCGAAAAACTGTTTTTT.

The genes are TRBV7-2 and TRBJ2-1; D remains ambiguous. Germline-derived CDR1 and CDR2 are SGHTA and FQGNSA. The CDR3 is made up of 11 amino acids. V lost 1 base and J 7 bases, leaving 2 bases between the germline ends. The DNA of the CDR3 is TGTGCCAGCAGCTTAGGTAATGAGCAGTTCTTC. Translation gives CASSLGNEQFF.

The rearrangement joins TRBV2 to TRBJ2-7, with 7 bases aligning to TRBD1. This CDR3 contains 15 residues. Germline V gene lookup returns CDR1 SNHLY and CDR2 FYNNEI. After removal of 5 bases from V and 5 bases from J, the junction contained 12 bases not matched to a gene. CDR3 region: CASSIQGQGQDEQYF. CDR3 DNA sequence: TGTGCCAGCAGTATCCAGGGCCAAGGACAGGACGAGCAGTACTTC.

This clonotype was counted many times. J is TRBJ2-7 and V is TRBV6-5, with 8 positions matching TRBD1. J gave up 0 bases and V 6 bases, and 4 bases lay outside the gene matches. CDR3 length: 14 amino acids. The germline V gene encodes CDR1 MNHEY and CDR2 SVGAGI. The CDR3 DNA reads as TGTGCCAGCAGCCGGACAGGGAGCTCCTACGAGCAGTACTTC. Its protein is CASSRTGSSYEQYF.

The chain recombines TRBV7-8 with TRBJ1-2; 9 bases are a match to TRBD1. The CDR3 consists of 15 residues. The ends lost 5 bases at V and 2 bases at J; junction bases unmatched: 6. Germline lookup yields CDR1 SGHVS and CDR2 FQNEAQ. This chain's CDR3 is CASSLGTGRNYGYTF. DNA for the CDR3: TGTGCCAGCAGCCTCGGGACAGGGCGGAACTATGGCTACACCTTC.

Many counts were recorded for this clonotype. The chain is built from TRBV10-1 and TRBJ2-1; the match to TRBD2 covers 7 bases. The CDR3 is 12 amino acids. Germline CDR1 is WNHNN and CDR2 is SYGVQD (reference sequence). V dropped 10 bases and J dropped 8; count of bases not matched to a gene: 8. This CDR3 reads CATAGVGDEQFF. DNA for the CDR3: TGCGCCACCGCGGGGGTAGGCGATGAGCAGTTCTTC.

This clonotype was picked up many times. The chain is built from TRBV6-2 or TRBV6-3 and TRBJ2-1; D remains ambiguous. Trimming took 0 bases from V and 4 from J, leaving 4 bases between them. CDR3 length equals 13 residues. Germline-derived CDR1 and CDR2 are MNHEY and SVGEGT. The CDR3 DNA is TGTGCCAGCAGTTACTCCTCTTACAATGAGCAGTTCTTC. Translation gives CASSYSSYNEQFF.

The V call is TRBV6-6, the J call TRBJ2-1; D is ambiguous. The CDR3 totals 12 residues. Trimming shortened V by 5 bases and J by 9 bases, and 11 bases separated the two germline ends. The germline CDR1 and CDR2 sequences are MNHNY and SVGAGI (reference sequence). CDR3 sequence: CASSQRPTEQFF. The CDR3 bases are TGTGCCAGCAGTCAAAGGCCTACTGAGCAGTTCTTC.

This clonotype was counted ten times or more. The rearrangement joins TRBV5-5 to TRBJ2-5; D perhaps matches TRBD1 (5 bases). The CDR3 sequence is 14 residues long. V lost 4 bases, J lost 3 bases, and 13 bases lay in between. Per the germline V gene, CDR1 is SGHKS and CDR2 is YYEKEE (reference sequence). CDR3 amino acids: CASSGSRQKETQYF. DNA for the CDR3: TGTGCCAGCAGCGGAAGCCGACAGAAAGAGACCCAGTACTTC.

This clonotype was recorded at least ten times. The chain couples TRBV20-1 to TRBJ1-2, with D maybe TRBD1 (5 bases). The CDR3 extends over 12 amino acids. Germline V gene data show CDR1 as DFQATT and CDR2 as SNEGSKA (reference sequence). Trimming shortened V by 3 bases and J by 3 bases, and 8 bases separated the two germline ends. This CDR3 reads CSARRDYYGYTF. CDR3 bases: TGCAGTGCTAGGCGGGACTACTATGGCTACACCTTC.

The CDR3 spells CSARGGVYEQFF. The CDR3 region has the DNA TGCAGTGCTAGAGGAGGGGTTTATGAGCAGTTCTTC. The J gene is TRBJ2-1, the V gene TRBV20-1; possibly TRBD1 or TRBD2 for D (5 bases each). The CDR3 extends over 12 amino acids. V lost 1 base, J lost 8 bases, and 9 bases lay in between. Per the germline V gene, CDR1 is DFQATT and CDR2 is SNEGSKA (reference sequence).